This T cell receptor (beta chain) was identified in a study of technical replicates of blood from four donors. With 3 bases removed from V and 3 bases from J, the gap between germline ends came to 13 bases. CDR1 is SGHDT, CDR2 YYEEEE, per germline. The CDR3 extends over 15 amino acids. This table comes from immunoSEQ multiplex PCR, and its TCRdb copy is limited to in-frame clones, with some not included. Of some 62,000 clones in the sample, about 87% were seen once. Source material: PBMCs. The clonotype was recovered from a human donor in good health. Some clones in this sample may be carry-over from other donors' samples. The chain is built from TRBV5-6 and TRBJ1-5; no firm D call. CDR3 in amino acids: CASSYGRGFNQPQHF. The CDR3 region has the DNA TGTGCCAGCAGCTATGGACGGGGATTCAATCAGCCCCAGCATTTT. The full variable domain, completed using reference TRBV5-6 and TRBJ1-5, is DAGVTQSPTHLIKTRGQQVTLRCSPKSGHDTVSWYQQALGQGPQFIFQYYEEEERQRGNFPDRFSGHQFPNYSSELNVNALLLGDSALYLCASSYGRGFNQPQHFGDGTRLSIL.